The 16 T cell receptor beta chains given below trace back to one sample, sequenced in a study of cytomegalovirus exposure and HLA in healthy donors. This table comes from immunoSEQ multiplex PCR, and its TCRdb copy is limited to in-frame clones, with some not included. This sample has more than 150,000 clones, with 85% to 90% found just once. Source material: PBMCs. These receptors all come from a man aged 18 to 30 in good health and CMV-seronegative.

The rearrangement uses TRBV2 and TRBJ1-3; 8 bases agree with TRBD1. CDR1 and CDR2 (germline): SNHLY, FYNNEI. V was pared by 6 bases and J by 2 bases, with 3 bases of the junction left unmatched. This CDR3 has 14 amino acids. In nucleotides, the CDR3 is TGTGCCAGCAGGGCGACAGGGGCTGGAAACACCATATATTTT. Protein: CASRATGAGNTIYF.

V usage is TRBV29-1 and J usage is TRBJ1-1; D uncertain. The CDR3 extends over 13 amino acids. Germline V gene sequence: CDR1 SQVTM, CDR2 ANQGSEA. V lost 5 bases and J lost 0, with 10 bases in between. CDR3 coding DNA: TGCAGCGTTATTCGGAGTTTGAACACTGAAGCTTTCTTT. This codes for CSVIRSLNTEAFF.

V is TRBV7-9 and J is TRBJ2-4; no definite D call. Germline-derived CDR1 and CDR2 are SEHNR and FQNEAQ (reference sequence). The CDR3 has 12 residues. V was clipped by 5 bases and J by 3 bases, with 5 bases between them. The DNA of the CDR3 is TGTGCCAGCAGCACTGACAAAAACATTCAGTACTTC. Translated: CASSTDKNIQYF.

The J gene is TRBJ2-2, the V gene TRBV6-5; D is possibly TRBD2 (6 bases). The CDR3 has 16 residues. Germline CDR1 reads MNHEY; CDR2 reads SVGAGI. Trimming cost V 0 bases and J 4 bases, with 12 bases left between them. The CDR3, as DNA: TGTGCCAGCAGTTACTCTTTCACGGGAGCCACCGGGGAGCTGTTTTTT. This gives the protein CASSYSFTGATGELFF.

The CDR3, as DNA: TGTGCCAGCAGTGAGACGGGAGAGACCCAGTACTTC. It yields the protein CASSETGETQYF. The chain couples TRBV2 to TRBJ2-5; D gene ambiguous. V was pared by 3 bases and J by 4 bases, with 6 bases between. This CDR3 contains 12 residues. The germline V gene has CDR1 SNHLY and CDR2 FYNNEI.

This chain joins TRBV29-1 and TRBJ2-3; TRBD1 agrees at 10 bases. Germline CDR1 and CDR2: SQVTM and ANQGSEA. The CDR3 sequence is 14 residues long. The trim removed 4 bases at V and 1 base at J, leaving 2 bases unmatched. CDR3 residues: CSVVGTGGTDTQYF. CDR3 DNA sequence: TGCAGCGTTGTTGGGACAGGGGGCACAGATACGCAGTATTTT.

This chain joins TRBV2 and TRBJ2-7; 9 nucleotides match TRBD2. Germline lookup yields CDR1 SNHLY and CDR2 FYNNEI. The CDR3 runs to 18 residues. Trimming removed 4 bases from V and 2 bases from J; junction bases left unmatched: 15. CDR3 sequence: CASSVWLAGAPVPYEQYV. CDR3 DNA sequence: TGTGCCAGCAGTGTCTGGTTAGCGGGGGCCCCAGTTCCCTACGAGCAGTACGTC.

CDR3 nucleotide sequence: TGTGCCAGCAGTGTAAACAGCTACGAGCAGTACTTC. The encoded protein is CASSVNSYEQYF. The V call is TRBV25-1, the J call TRBJ2-7; D gene ambiguous. There are 12 residues in the CDR3. V was clipped by 4 bases and J by 3 bases, with 7 bases between them. The germline gives CDR1 MGHDK, CDR2 SYGVNS.

This clone was picked up one time. The chain is built from TRBV5-4 and TRBJ2-2; possibly TRBD1 for D (6 bases). CDR3 length: 17 amino acids. CDR1 and CDR2 (germline): SGHNT, YYREEE (reference sequence). V shed 3 bases and J shed 2 bases, with 17 bases lying between them. CDR3 loop: CASSCPTHRVNTGELFF. DNA for the CDR3: TGTGCCAGCAGCTGCCCGACGCACAGGGTAAACACCGGGGAGCTGTTTTTT.

V gene TRBV4-2 combines with J gene TRBJ2-3; maybe TRBD2 (6 bases). Trimming removed 1 base from V and 2 bases from J, with 22 bases in between. The germline V gene encodes CDR1 LGHNA and CDR2 YNFKEQ. This CDR3 has 19 amino acids. The CDR3 DNA is TGTGCCAGCAGCCAAGTAGGAGGGAGTGGCGGGATACACACAGATACGCAGTATTTT. This codes for CASSQVGGSGGIHTDTQYF.

The chain employs TRBV7-9 and TRBJ2-1; TRBD2 might be the D (7 bases). V was trimmed by 0 bases and J by 6 bases, leaving 12 bases between them. The CDR3 is 15 residues long. Per the germline V gene, CDR1 is SEHNR and CDR2 is FQNEAQ (reference sequence). CDR3 in amino acids: CASSLAGGPFNEQFF. The DNA of the CDR3 is TGTGCCAGCAGCTTAGCCGGGGGGCCATTCAATGAGCAGTTCTTC.

The genes are TRBV7-4 and TRBJ1-2; 8 nucleotides align to TRBD1. From germline, CDR1 is SGHVT and CDR2 SQSDAQ. V lost 5 bases, J lost 3 bases, and 8 bases stayed unmatched. CDR3 size: 15 residues. The CDR3 bases are TGTGCCAGCAGCGCATCCGGGACAGGTTACTATGGCTACACCTTC. This codes for CASSASGTGYYGYTF.

J is TRBJ1-2 and V is TRBV6-5; a possible D gene is TRBD1 (5 bases). Germline V gene data show CDR1 as MNHEY and CDR2 as SVGAGI. The CDR3 extends over 14 amino acids. The V gene lost 2 bases and the J gene lost 7 bases, with 14 bases spanning the gap. The CDR3 region is CASSYGAGTSGYTF. CDR3 bases: TGTGCCAGCAGTTACGGGGCAGGGACTTCTGGCTACACCTTC.

V and J are TRBV5-1 and TRBJ2-1; a possible D gene is TRBD2 (6 bases). V was cut by 2 bases and J by 8 bases, with 23 bases left in between. Germline V gene sequence: CDR1 SGHRS, CDR2 YFSETQ. The CDR3 covers 17 residues. In nucleotides, the CDR3 is TGCGCCAGCAGCTTTTCCGTATGGGGGGACCTGATCGATGAGCAGTTCTTC. It is translated as CASSFSVWGDLIDEQFF.

The chain employs TRBV4-3 and TRBJ2-7; tentative D call: TRBD2 (5 bases). This CDR3 contains 15 residues. Germline CDR1 is LGHNA and CDR2 is YSLEER. Trimming removed 1 base from V and 3 bases from J, with 13 bases in between. CDR3 amino acids: CASSQAASGNYEQYF. The CDR3 nucleotides read TGCGCCAGCAGCCAAGCAGCAAGCGGCAACTACGAGCAGTACTTC.

CDR3 sequence (DNA): TGTGCCAGCAGCTTATTAATGACAGGGGGGGGGACAGATACGCAGTATTTT. As protein: CASSLLMTGGGTDTQYF. V and J are TRBV7-6 and TRBJ2-3, with 9 bases that match TRBD1. Trimming cost V 2 bases and J 3 bases; bases outside gene matches: 9. Germline CDR1 SGHVS, CDR2 FNYEAQ. This CDR3 spans 17 amino acids.